What follows are 4 T cell receptor beta chains derived from one specimen sequenced in a study of identical twins. Using its own MiXCR run on the 5' RACE reads, TCRdb lists one record per CDR3 protein. The sample carries about 660,000 distinct CDR3 sequences, around 8.6% recorded once. These data are also associated with another study on yellow fever vaccine responses in identical twins.

Sequenced sample: PBMCs. These receptors were obtained from a woman aged 18-29 years in good health.

This clonotype has more than one count but fewer than ten. The V and J genes are TRBV11-2 and TRBJ2-3, with D unclear. Trimming pared 2 bases from V and 3 bases from J, leaving 6 bases between. The CDR3 spans 13 residues. CDR1 is SGHAT, CDR2 FQNNGV, per germline. The CDR3 region is CASSLWLTDTQYF. The CDR3 bases are TGTGCCAGCAGCTTATGGTTAACAGATACGCAGTATTTT.

This clonotype was detected only a few times. The chain couples TRBV3-1 to TRBJ2-7; TRBD1 aligns across 12 bases. Trimming took 4 bases from V and 4 from J; bases not matched to a gene: 8. The V gene's germline CDR1 is LGHDT and CDR2 YNNKEL (reference sequence). The CDR3 spans 16 residues. The CDR3: CASSPRGTGGTYEQYF. In nucleotides, the CDR3 is TGTGCCAGCAGCCCCAGAGGGACAGGGGGCACATACGAGCAGTACTTC.

This clonotype was observed at least ten times. V is TRBV6-1 and J is TRBJ2-2, with D perhaps matching TRBD1 (6 bases). The CDR3 is 15 residues long. Per germline, CDR1 MNHNS and CDR2 SASEGT. The V end was cut by 10 bases, the J end by 6 bases, with 21 bases between. The CDR3 DNA is TGTGCCACCCCCTCGGACAGCGTACCCGCCGGGGAGCTGTTTTTT. Its protein is CATPSDSVPAGELFF.

The genes are TRBV5-1 and TRBJ1-1; D unresolved. The V end was cut by 0 bases, the J end by 1 base, with 10 bases between. The CDR3 loop spans 15 amino acids. Germline-derived CDR1 and CDR2 are SGHRS and YFSETQ. CDR3 protein: CASSLGASGNTEAFF. The CDR3 coding sequence is TGCGCCAGCAGCTTGGGGGCCTCCGGGAACACTGAAGCTTTCTTT.